This T cell receptor (beta chain) is from a study of cytomegalovirus exposure and HLA in healthy donors. Primers included in the PCR were 60 Vbeta and 13 Jbeta primers. Profiled with immunoSEQ multiplex PCR; TCRdb holds only in-frame clones, not every one. The sample carries 210,000 or so clones, 70% to 85% recorded once. The CDR3 covers 15 residues. Looked up from germline, CDR1 is MGHRA and CDR2 is YSYEKL. The V gene lost 4 bases and the J gene lost 0 bases, with 10 bases spanning the gap. The gene calls are TRBV4-1 and TRBJ1-5; unclear D gene. This sequence was found in a woman aged 60 to 75 in good health and CMV-seropositive. Sequencing was carried out using PBMCs. This chain's CDR3 is CASSPYEGSNQPQHF. The CDR3 region has the DNA TGCGCCAGCAGCCCGTACGAGGGTAGCAATCAGCCCCAGCATTTT.